This entry concerns a single T cell receptor (beta chain). What it recognizes is unknown. This entry belongs to a study of identical twins. MiXCR, applied by TCRdb to the 5' RACE reads, yields one record per CDR3 protein. The table shows about 220,000 distinct CDR3 sequences, with about 7.5% occurring only once. Overall study results and limits: It was possible that invariant MAIT and iNKT cells partly confounded the zero-insertion analyses. For cord blood, abundant beta clonotypes had fewer insertions, unlike memory repertoires, which showed none.

These data were also filed under a second study, of yellow fever vaccine responses in identical twins.

The clonotype originates from a woman between 18 and 29 years old in good health. What was sequenced was memory (CD45RO+) T cells sorted from blood.

As DNA, the CDR3 is TGTGCCAGCAGCCAAGATCGAGGGTCACGAGGCTACACCTTC. Its protein product is CASSQDRGSRGYTF. The chain recombines TRBV14 with TRBJ1-2; D is undetermined. V lost 0 bases to trimming and J lost 8 bases, with 13 bases between them. The CDR3 sequence is 14 residues long. Germline assignment: CDR1 SGHDN and CDR2 FVKESK. The complete variable domain, with remaining parts taken from reference TRBV14 and TRBJ1-2, reads EAGVTQFPSHSVIEKGQTVTLRCDPISGHDNLYWYRRVMGKEIKFLLHFVKESKQDESGMPNNRFLAERTGGTYSTLKVQPAELEDSGVYFCASSQDRGSRGYTFGSGTRLTVV.